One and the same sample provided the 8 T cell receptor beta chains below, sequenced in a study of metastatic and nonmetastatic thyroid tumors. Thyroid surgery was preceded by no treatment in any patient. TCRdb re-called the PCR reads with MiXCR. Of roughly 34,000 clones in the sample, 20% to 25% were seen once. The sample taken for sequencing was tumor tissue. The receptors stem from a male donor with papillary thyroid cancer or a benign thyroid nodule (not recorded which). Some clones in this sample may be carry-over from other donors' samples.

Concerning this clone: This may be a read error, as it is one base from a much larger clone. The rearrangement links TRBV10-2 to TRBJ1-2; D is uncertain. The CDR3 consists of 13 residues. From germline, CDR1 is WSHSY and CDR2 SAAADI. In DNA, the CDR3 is TGCTCCACCCGAGGCCTGGGCGGATATGGCTACACCTTC. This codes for CSTRGLGGYGYTF.

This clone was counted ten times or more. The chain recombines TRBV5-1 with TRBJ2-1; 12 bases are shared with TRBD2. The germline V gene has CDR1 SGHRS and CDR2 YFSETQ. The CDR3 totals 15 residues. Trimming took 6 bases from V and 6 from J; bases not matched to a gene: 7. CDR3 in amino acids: CASNLAGGESNEQFF. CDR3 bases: TGCGCCAGCAACCTAGCGGGAGGGGAGTCCAATGAGCAGTTCTTC.

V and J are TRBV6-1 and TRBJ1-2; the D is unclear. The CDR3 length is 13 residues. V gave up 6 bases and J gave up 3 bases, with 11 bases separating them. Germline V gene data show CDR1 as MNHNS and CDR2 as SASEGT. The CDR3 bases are TGTGCCAGCAGAACCCCAGTTCACTATGGCTACACCTTC. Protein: CASRTPVHYGYTF.

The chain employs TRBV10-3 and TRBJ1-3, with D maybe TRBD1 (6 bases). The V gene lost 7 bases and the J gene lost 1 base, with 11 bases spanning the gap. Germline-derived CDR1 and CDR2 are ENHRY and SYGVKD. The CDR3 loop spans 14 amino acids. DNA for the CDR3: TGTGCCATCAAATTGGGGGCGTCTGGAAACACCATATATTTT. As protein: CAIKLGASGNTIYF.

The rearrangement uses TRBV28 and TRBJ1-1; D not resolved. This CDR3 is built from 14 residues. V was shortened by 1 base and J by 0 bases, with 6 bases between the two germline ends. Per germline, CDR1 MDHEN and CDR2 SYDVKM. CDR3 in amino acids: CASSLLQLNTEAFF. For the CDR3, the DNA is TGTGCCAGCAGTTTATTACAGTTGAACACTGAAGCTTTCTTT.

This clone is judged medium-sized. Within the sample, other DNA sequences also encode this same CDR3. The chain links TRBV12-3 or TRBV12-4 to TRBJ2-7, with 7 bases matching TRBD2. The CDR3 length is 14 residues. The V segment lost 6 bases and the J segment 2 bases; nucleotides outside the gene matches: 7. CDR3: CASSLSGRAYEQYF. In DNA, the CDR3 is TGTGCCAGCAGCCTTAGCGGGCGGGCCTACGAGCAGTACTTC.

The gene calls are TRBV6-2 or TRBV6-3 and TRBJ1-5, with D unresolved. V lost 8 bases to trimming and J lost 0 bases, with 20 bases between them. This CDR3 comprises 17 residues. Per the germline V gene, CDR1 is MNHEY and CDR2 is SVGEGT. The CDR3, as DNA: TGTGCCAGCGTCCCCCTGCGTGGGGTATATAGCAATCAGCCCCAGCATTTT. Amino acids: CASVPLRGVYSNQPQHF.

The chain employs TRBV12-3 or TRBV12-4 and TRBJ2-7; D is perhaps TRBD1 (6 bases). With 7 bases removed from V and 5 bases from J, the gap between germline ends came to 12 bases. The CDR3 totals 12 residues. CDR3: CASTETGDEQYF. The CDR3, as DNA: TGTGCCAGCACCGAGACAGGAGACGAGCAGTACTTC.